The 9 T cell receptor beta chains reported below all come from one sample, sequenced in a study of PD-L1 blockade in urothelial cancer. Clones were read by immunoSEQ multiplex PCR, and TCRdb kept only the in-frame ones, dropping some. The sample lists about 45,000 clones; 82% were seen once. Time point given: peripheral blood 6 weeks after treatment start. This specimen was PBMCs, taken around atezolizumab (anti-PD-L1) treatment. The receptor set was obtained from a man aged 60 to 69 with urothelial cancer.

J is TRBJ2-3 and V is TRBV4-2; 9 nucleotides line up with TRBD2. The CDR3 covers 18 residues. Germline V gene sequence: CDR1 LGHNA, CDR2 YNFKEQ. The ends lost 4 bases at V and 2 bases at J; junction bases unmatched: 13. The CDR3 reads CASSPTLTSGTYTDTQYF. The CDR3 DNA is TGTGCCAGCAGCCCGACCCTGACTAGCGGAACGTACACAGATACGCAGTATTTT.

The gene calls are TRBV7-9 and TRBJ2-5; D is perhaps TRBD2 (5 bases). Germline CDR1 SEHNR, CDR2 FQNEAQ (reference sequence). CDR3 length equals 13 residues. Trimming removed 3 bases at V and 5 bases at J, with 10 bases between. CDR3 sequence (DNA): TGTGCCAGCAGCTTGAATACGGGGGAGACCCAGTACTTC. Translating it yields CASSLNTGETQYF. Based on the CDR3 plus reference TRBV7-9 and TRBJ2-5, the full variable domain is DTGVSQNPRHKITKRGQNVTFRCDPISEHNRLYWYRQTLGQGPEFLTYFQNEAQLEKSRLLSDRFSAERPKGSFSTLEIQRTEQGDSAMYLCASSLNTGETQYFGPGTRLLVL.

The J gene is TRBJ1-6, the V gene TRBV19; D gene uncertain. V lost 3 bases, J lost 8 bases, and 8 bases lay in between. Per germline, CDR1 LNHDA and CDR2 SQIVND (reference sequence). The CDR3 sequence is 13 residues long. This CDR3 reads CASSIGFDSPLHF. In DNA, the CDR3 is TGTGCCAGTAGTATTGGCTTTGATTCACCCCTCCACTTT.

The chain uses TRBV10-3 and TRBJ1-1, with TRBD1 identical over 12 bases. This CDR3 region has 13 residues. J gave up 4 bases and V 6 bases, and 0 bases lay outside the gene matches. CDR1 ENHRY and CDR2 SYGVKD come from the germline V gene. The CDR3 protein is CAIRGQGATEAFF. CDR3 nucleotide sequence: TGTGCCATCAGGGGACAGGGGGCCACTGAAGCTTTCTTT.

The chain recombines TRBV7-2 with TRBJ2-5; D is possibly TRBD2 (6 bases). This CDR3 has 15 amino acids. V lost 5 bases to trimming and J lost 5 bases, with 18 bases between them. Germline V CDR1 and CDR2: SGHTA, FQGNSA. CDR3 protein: CASSAGPEAYETQYF. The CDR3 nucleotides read TGTGCCAGCAGCGCGGGGCCAGAAGCTTATGAGACCCAGTACTTC. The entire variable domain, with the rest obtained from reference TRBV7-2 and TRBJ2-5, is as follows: GAGVSQSPSNKVTEKGKDVELRCDPISGHTALYWYRQSLGQGLEFLIYFQGNSAPDKSGLPSDRFSAERTGGSVSTLTIQRTQQEDSAVYLCASSAGPEAYETQYFGPGTRLLVL.

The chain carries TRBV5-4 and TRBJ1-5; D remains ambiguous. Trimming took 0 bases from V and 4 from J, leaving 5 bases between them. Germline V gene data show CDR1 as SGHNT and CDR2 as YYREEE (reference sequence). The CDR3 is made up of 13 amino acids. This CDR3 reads CASSLGRNQPQHF. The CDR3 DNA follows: TGTGCCAGCAGCTTGGGGCGGAATCAGCCCCAGCATTTT.

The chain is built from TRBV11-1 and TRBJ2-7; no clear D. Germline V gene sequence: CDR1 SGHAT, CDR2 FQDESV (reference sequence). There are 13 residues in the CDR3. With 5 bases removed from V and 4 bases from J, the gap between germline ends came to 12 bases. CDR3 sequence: CASSPPMSYEQYF. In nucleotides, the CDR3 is TGTGCCAGCAGCCCCCCTATGAGTTACGAGCAGTACTTC.

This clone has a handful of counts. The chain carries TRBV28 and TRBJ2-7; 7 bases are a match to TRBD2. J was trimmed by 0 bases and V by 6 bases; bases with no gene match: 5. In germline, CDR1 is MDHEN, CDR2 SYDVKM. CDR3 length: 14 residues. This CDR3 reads CASRLGGSSYEQYF. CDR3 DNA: TGTGCCAGCAGGCTGGGAGGGTCCTCCTACGAGCAGTACTTC.

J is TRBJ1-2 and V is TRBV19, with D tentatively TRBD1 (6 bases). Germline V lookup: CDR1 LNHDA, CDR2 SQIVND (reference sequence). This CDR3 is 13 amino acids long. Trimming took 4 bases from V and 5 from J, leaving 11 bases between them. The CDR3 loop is CASSNREKYGYTF. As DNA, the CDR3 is TGTGCCAGTAGTAACAGGGAAAAATATGGCTACACCTTC.